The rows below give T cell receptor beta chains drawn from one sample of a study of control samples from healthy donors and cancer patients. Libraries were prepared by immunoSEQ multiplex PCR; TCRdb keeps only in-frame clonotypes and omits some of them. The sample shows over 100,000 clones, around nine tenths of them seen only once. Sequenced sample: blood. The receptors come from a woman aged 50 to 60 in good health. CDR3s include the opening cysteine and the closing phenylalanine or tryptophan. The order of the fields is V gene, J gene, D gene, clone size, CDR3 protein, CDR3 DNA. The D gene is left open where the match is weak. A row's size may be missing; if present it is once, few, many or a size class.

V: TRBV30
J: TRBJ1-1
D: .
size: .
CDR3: CAWKWGRNTEAFF
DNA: TGTGCCTGGAAATGGGGTCGCAACACTGAAGCTTTCTTT

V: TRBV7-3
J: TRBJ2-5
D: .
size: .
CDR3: CASSRGPREAQETQYF
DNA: TGTGCCAGCAGCCGGGGACCCCGTGAGGCACAAGAGACCCAGTACTTC

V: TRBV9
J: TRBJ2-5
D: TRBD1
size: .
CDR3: CASSPTGGRETQYF
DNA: TGTGCCAGCAGCCCCACAGGGGGACGAGAGACCCAGTACTTC

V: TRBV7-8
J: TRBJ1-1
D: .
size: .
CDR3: CASSLGGGQREAFF
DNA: TGTGCCAGCAGCTTAGGGGGGGGCCAAAGGGAAGCTTTCTTT

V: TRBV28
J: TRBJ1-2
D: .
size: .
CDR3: CASSLRKNGYTF
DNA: TGTGCCAGCAGCCTTAGGAAGAATGGCTACACCTTC

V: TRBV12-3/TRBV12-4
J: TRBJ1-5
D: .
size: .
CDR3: CASSAQANQPQHF
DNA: TGTGCCAGCAGTGCACAGGCTAATCAGCCCCAGCATTTT

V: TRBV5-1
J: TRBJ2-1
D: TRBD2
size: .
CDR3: CASSLTGTSVPNEQFF
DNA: TGCGCCAGCAGCTTGACTGGGACTAGCGTCCCCAATGAGCAGTTCTTC

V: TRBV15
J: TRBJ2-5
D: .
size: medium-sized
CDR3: CATSRDYMRTTKETQYF
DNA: TGTGCCACCAGCAGAGATTATATGAGGACAACCAAAGAGACCCAGTACTTC

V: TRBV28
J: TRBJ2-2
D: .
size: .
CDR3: CASSLLAAGELFF
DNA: TGTGCCAGCAGTTTATTAGCGGCCGGGGAGCTGTTTTTT

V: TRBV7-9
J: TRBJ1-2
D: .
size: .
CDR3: CASSWRQDYGYTF
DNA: TGTGCCAGCAGCTGGCGACAGGACTATGGCTACACCTTC